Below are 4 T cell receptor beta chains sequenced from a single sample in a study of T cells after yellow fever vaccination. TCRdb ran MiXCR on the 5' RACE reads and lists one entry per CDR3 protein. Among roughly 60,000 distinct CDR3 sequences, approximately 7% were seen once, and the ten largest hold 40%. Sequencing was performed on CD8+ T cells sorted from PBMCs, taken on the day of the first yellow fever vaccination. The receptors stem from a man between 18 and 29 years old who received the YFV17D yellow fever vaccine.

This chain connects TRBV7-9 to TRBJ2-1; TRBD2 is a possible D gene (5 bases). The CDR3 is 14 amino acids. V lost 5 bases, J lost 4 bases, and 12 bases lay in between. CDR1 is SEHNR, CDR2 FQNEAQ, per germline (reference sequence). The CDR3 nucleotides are TGTGCCAGCAGCCGAGACCCGGGGTACAATGAGCAGTTCTTC. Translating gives CASSRDPGYNEQFF.

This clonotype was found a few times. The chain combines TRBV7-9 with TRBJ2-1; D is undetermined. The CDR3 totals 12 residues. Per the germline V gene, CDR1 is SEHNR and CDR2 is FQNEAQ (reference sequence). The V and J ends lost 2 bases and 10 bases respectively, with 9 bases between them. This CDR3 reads CASSLSVREQFF. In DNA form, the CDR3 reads TGTGCCAGCAGCTTATCTGTGAGGGAGCAGTTCTTC.

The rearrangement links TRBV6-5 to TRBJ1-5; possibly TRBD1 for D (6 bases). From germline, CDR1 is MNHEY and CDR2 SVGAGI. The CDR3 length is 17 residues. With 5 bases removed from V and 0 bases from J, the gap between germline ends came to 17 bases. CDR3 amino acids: CASSTGMGPHSNQPQHF. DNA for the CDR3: TGTGCCAGCAGTACAGGGATGGGGCCCCATAGCAATCAGCCCCAGCATTTT.

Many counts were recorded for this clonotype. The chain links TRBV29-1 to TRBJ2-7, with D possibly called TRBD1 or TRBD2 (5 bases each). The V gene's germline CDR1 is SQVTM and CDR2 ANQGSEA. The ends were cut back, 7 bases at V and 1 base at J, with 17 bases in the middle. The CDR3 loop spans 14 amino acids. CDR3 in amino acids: CSATARGRSYEQYF. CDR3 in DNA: TGCAGCGCAACAGCGAGGGGCAGGTCCTACGAGCAGTACTTC.